Following are 30 T cell receptor beta chains from one sample sequenced in a study of OX40 agonist ivuxolimab in advanced cancers. Clones were read by immunoSEQ multiplex PCR, and TCRdb kept only the in-frame ones, dropping some. The sample shows several thousand clones, about 94% of them seen only once. The sequencing here drew on CD4+ or CD8+ T cells sorted from blood, taken in a trial of the OX40 agonist ivuxolimab. Every receptor here comes from an adult with an advanced solid tumor such as melanoma, head and neck, liver or kidney cancer.

Of note for this clone: Other DNA sequences in the same sample also yield this CDR3. The V gene is TRBV7-9, the J gene TRBJ1-4, with D hard to call. V was shortened by 2 bases and J by 1 base, with 8 bases between the two germline ends. CDR1 is SEHNR, CDR2 FQNEAQ, per germline (reference sequence). CDR3 length: 15 amino acids. The CDR3 nucleotides are TGTGCCAGCAGCTTATCGGGCGGAACTAATGAAAAACTGTTTTTT. This sequence encodes CASSLSGGTNEKLFF.

The V call is TRBV12-2, the J call TRBJ2-5; TRBD2, the table's D call, lacks a check against the DNA. TRBV12-2 has pseudogene status. The CDR3 spans 18 residues. CDR3 residues: CASRLELTSGRSQETQYF. The CDR3, as DNA: TGTGCAAGTCGCTTAGAATTGACTAGCGGGAGGTCTCAAGAGACCCAGTACTTC.

The CDR3 coding sequence is TGTGCCAGCAGTCAAACTAGCTCCTACAATGAGCAGTTCTTC. Translating it yields CASSQTSSYNEQFF. V is TRBV27 and J is TRBJ2-1; TRBD2 might be the D (5 bases). V was trimmed by 5 bases and J by 0 bases, leaving 8 bases between them. The CDR3 is 14 residues long. CDR1 MNHEY and CDR2 SMNVEV come from the germline V gene (reference sequence).

In its sample, this clone was seen once. The CDR3 loop is CASSERTVNTEAFF. The CDR3 DNA sequence: TGCGCCAGCAGTGAGCGGACAGTTAACACTGAAGCTTTCTTT. The chain links TRBV10-2 to TRBJ1-1; possibly TRBD1 for D (6 bases). Germline CDR1 is WSHSY and CDR2 is SAAADI. V shed 2 bases and J shed 2 bases, with 9 bases lying between them. The CDR3 runs to 14 residues.

V gene TRBV5-6 combines with J gene TRBJ2-3; the D is unclear. Trimming took 2 bases from V and 1 from J, leaving 5 bases between them. Germline V gene lookup returns CDR1 SGHDT and CDR2 YYEEEE. CDR3 size: 13 residues. CDR3 coding DNA: TGTGCCAGCAGCTTAAGCGGCACAGATACGCAGTATTTT. Its protein product is CASSLSGTDTQYF.

The chain links TRBV28 to TRBJ2-7; D is unclear. V was pared by 2 bases and J by 3 bases, with 17 bases between. Germline V gene sequence: CDR1 MDHEN, CDR2 SYDVKM. The CDR3 extends over 16 amino acids. The CDR3 reads CASSLISAGLDYEQYF. The CDR3 nucleotides are TGTGCCAGCAGTTTAATTTCCGCCGGGTTAGACTACGAGCAGTACTTC.

The chain links TRBV2 to TRBJ1-2; the D gene is possibly TRBD1 (5 bases). V dropped 6 bases and J dropped 8 bases, with 13 bases sitting between them. The CDR3 is made up of 12 amino acids. Germline CDR1 SNHLY, CDR2 FYNNEI. As DNA, the CDR3 is TGTGCCAGCAGGGGGGAGACAGCCGGCTACACCTTC. Encoded protein: CASRGETAGYTF.

The chain employs TRBV2 and TRBJ2-6, with D uncertain. The CDR3 is 18 residues long. Germline CDR1 and CDR2: SNHLY and FYNNEI. V was pared by 4 bases and J by 0 bases, with 16 bases between. Here the CDR3 reads CASSGGRHKSSGANVLTF. The CDR3 bases are TGTGCCAGCAGTGGTGGACGGCACAAGAGCTCTGGGGCCAACGTCCTGACTTTC.

J is TRBJ2-1 and V is TRBV7-8, with 7 bases fitting TRBD1. V shed 6 bases and J 5 bases; nucleotides not matched to a gene: 7. The CDR3 extends over 14 amino acids. CDR1 and CDR2 from the germline V gene are SGHVS and FQNEAQ. The DNA of the CDR3 is TGTGCCAGCAGGACCGGGACAGTGGACAATGAGCAGTTCTTC. It codes for CASRTGTVDNEQFF.

The V call is TRBV6-6, the J call TRBJ2-2; TRBD2 agrees at 7 bases. Germline loops: CDR1 MNHNY, CDR2 SVGAGI (reference sequence). J gave up 4 bases and V 0 bases, and 5 bases lay outside the gene matches. This CDR3 comprises 16 residues. In DNA form, the CDR3 reads TGTGCCAGCAGTTACTCGGCGGGAGCTACCACCGGGGAGCTGTTTTTT. This translates into CASSYSAGATTGELFF.

This clone was seen just once. This rearrangement joins TRBV27 to TRBJ2-5, with 7 bases fitting TRBD2. Looked up from germline, CDR1 is MNHEY and CDR2 is SMNVEV (reference sequence). The V gene end was trimmed by 6 bases and the J gene end by 2 bases; junction bases not matched to a gene: 3. The CDR3 extends over 13 amino acids. The CDR3 region is CASRSGIQETQYF. The DNA of the CDR3 is TGTGCCAGCAGGAGCGGGATTCAAGAGACCCAGTACTTC.

The chain joins TRBV19 to TRBJ2-3, with D uncertain. The CDR3 spans 14 residues. Germline V gene data show CDR1 as LNHDA and CDR2 as SQIVND (reference sequence). The V end lost 2 bases, the J end lost 5 bases, and 11 bases lay between the germline ends. CDR3 in amino acids: CASSITPTRDTQYF. The CDR3 DNA sequence: TGTGCCAGTAGTATAACTCCGACCAGAGATACGCAGTATTTT.

CDR3 sequence reads: CASSALTGAGGANVLTF. The CDR3 coding sequence is TGTGCCAGCAGTGCCCTGACAGGGGCGGGTGGGGCCAACGTCCTGACTTTC. V is TRBV6-1 and J is TRBJ2-6; 8 nucleotides agree with TRBD1. The germline V gene has CDR1 MNHNS and CDR2 SASEGT. The CDR3 spans 17 residues. Trimming at V came to 4 bases and at J to 3 bases, leaving 8 bases not matched to a gene.

The rearrangement links TRBV4-2 to TRBJ2-2; perhaps TRBD2 as D (6 bases). Germline-derived CDR1 and CDR2 are LGHNA and YNFKEQ. The V gene lost 5 bases and the J gene lost 0 bases, with 10 bases spanning the gap. There are 15 residues in the CDR3. The CDR3 region is CASSGASANTGELFF. DNA for the CDR3: TGTGCCAGCAGCGGGGCTAGCGCGAACACCGGGGAGCTGTTTTTT.

This clone was detected only a few times. The chain carries TRBV19 and TRBJ1-2; possible D gene TRBD1, 5 bases. From germline, CDR1 is LNHDA and CDR2 SQIVND (reference sequence). The CDR3 is made up of 14 amino acids. Trimming stripped 6 bases from V and 3 bases from J, with 14 bases between. The CDR3 DNA reads as TGTGCCAGTAGAACAGGAGAGAAACACTATGGCTACACCTTC. Translation: CASRTGEKHYGYTF.

This clone has only one observation. CDR3 coding DNA: TGCGCCAGCAGTGAGTGGCTAGCGGGAGTAGGAGAGACCCAGTACTTC. The encoded protein is CASSEWLAGVGETQYF. The rearrangement uses TRBV10-1 and TRBJ2-5; 10 bases match TRBD2. Looked up from germline, CDR1 is WNHNN and CDR2 is SYGVQD (reference sequence). J was trimmed by 4 bases and V by 1 base; bases with no gene match: 6. The CDR3 has 16 amino acids.

This rearrangement joins TRBV2 to TRBJ2-1, with TRBD2 matching over 7 bases. The length of the CDR3 is 14 residues. CDR1 is SNHLY, CDR2 FYNNEI, per germline. The V segment lost 7 bases and the J segment 4 bases; nucleotides outside the gene matches: 7. The CDR3 loop reads CASITTGGYNEQFF. The CDR3 DNA follows: TGTGCCAGCATTACGACGGGAGGTTACAATGAGCAGTTCTTC.

To note about this clone: The junction does not match germline at one end; this may be a read error. The chain is built from TRBV5-1 and TRBJ2-7, with TRBD2 matching 14 bases. CDR1 SGHRS and CDR2 YFSETQ come from the germline V gene. This CDR3 spans 14 amino acids. The CDR3: CASSGTGTSGRVVF. The CDR3 coding sequence is TGCGCCAGCAGCGGAACCGGGACTAGCGGGAGAGTCGTCTTC.

The J gene is TRBJ2-1, the V gene TRBV27, with 7 bases that match TRBD1. The V and J ends lost 5 bases and 0 bases, in that order; junction bases with no gene match: 7. Per the germline V gene, CDR1 is MNHEY and CDR2 is SMNVEV (reference sequence). The CDR3 sequence is 16 residues long. The CDR3: CASSAGQARSYNEQFF. CDR3 DNA: TGTGCCAGCAGTGCCGGACAGGCTCGCTCCTACAATGAGCAGTTCTTC.

This clone was counted a single time. The V gene is TRBV30, the J gene TRBJ1-5, with 7 bases fitting TRBD1. The germline V gene encodes CDR1 GTSNPN and CDR2 SVGIG (reference sequence). The CDR3 extends over 15 amino acids. Trimming took 3 bases from V and 3 from J; bases not matched to a gene: 8. CDR3 amino acids: CAWSALGQSNQPQHF. The CDR3 DNA reads as TGTGCCTGGAGCGCCTTGGGACAGTCCAATCAGCCCCAGCATTTT.

V and J are TRBV9 and TRBJ1-1, with D uncertain. Between the trimmed V and J ends, which lost 0 bases and 1 base, there was a span of 4 bases. This CDR3 region has 13 residues. CDR1 is SGDLS, CDR2 YYNGEE, per germline. The CDR3 DNA follows: TGTGCCAGCAGCGTAGAACAGAACACTGAAGCTTTCTTT. This codes for CASSVEQNTEAFF.

V usage is TRBV5-4 and J usage is TRBJ2-6, with 7 bases fitting TRBD1. V lost 0 bases, J lost 5 bases, and 17 bases stayed unmatched. Per germline, CDR1 SGHNT and CDR2 YYREEE (reference sequence). The CDR3 extends over 20 amino acids. CDR3 amino acids: CASSLGADRVPRKRANVLTF. CDR3 nucleotide sequence: TGTGCCAGCAGCTTGGGGGCTGACAGGGTGCCACGAAAGAGGGCCAACGTCCTGACTTTC.

V usage is TRBV19 and J usage is TRBJ2-7; D call uncertain. Germline CDR1 reads LNHDA; CDR2 reads SQIVND (reference sequence). The CDR3 is made up of 14 amino acids. V lost 0 bases to trimming and J lost 0 bases, with 6 bases between them. The CDR3 loop reads CASSIDRNSYEQYF. The CDR3 DNA reads as TGTGCCAGTAGTATAGACAGAAACTCCTACGAGCAGTACTTC.

In its sample, this clone was seen once. The chain joins TRBV30 to TRBJ1-1, with no clear D. V lost 2 bases and J 1 base, leaving 8 bases between the germline ends. The germline V gene encodes CDR1 GTSNPN and CDR2 SVGIG (reference sequence). This CDR3 region has 13 residues. This CDR3 is CAWSRTKNTEAFF. DNA of the CDR3: TGTGCCTGGAGTCGCACAAAGAACACTGAAGCTTTCTTT.

The V call is TRBV25-1, the J call TRBJ2-2; possible D gene TRBD2, 6 bases. The CDR3 extends over 16 amino acids. Germline V gene sequence: CDR1 MGHDK, CDR2 SYGVNS. The V gene lost 3 bases and the J gene lost 1 base, with 12 bases spanning the gap. The CDR3 reads CASSESLAKNTGELFF. The DNA of the CDR3 is TGTGCCAGCAGTGAGTCCCTAGCGAAGAACACCGGGGAGCTGTTTTTT.

The chain employs TRBV5-4 and TRBJ2-7; 10 positions agree with TRBD2. J was trimmed by 1 base and V by 4 bases; bases with no gene match: 5. This CDR3 contains 15 residues. Germline assignment: CDR1 SGHNT and CDR2 YYREEE (reference sequence). Here the CDR3 DNA reads TGTGCCAGCAGCCCAACTAGCGGGAAATCCTACGAGCAGTACTTC. This sequence encodes CASSPTSGKSYEQYF.

The genes are TRBV11-2 and TRBJ1-3, with TRBD1 matching over 7 bases. CDR1 and CDR2 from the germline V gene are SGHAT and FQNNGV. J was trimmed by 7 bases and V by 4 bases; bases with no gene match: 10. The CDR3 covers 15 residues. CDR3 in DNA: TGTGCCAGCAGCTCGACAGGGATTAATACGAACACCATATATTTT. This gives the protein CASSSTGINTNTIYF.

The CDR3 region is CASSLSRDETQYF. The CDR3 DNA reads as TGTGCCAGCAGCTTAAGCAGGGATGAGACCCAGTACTTC. This chain links TRBV7-3 with TRBJ2-5; possible D gene TRBD1, 5 bases. The CDR3 runs to 13 residues. The germline V gene encodes CDR1 SGHTA and CDR2 FQGTGA. Trimming shortened V by 1 base and J by 5 bases, and 8 bases separated the two germline ends.

This sequence joins TRBV13 and TRBJ2-1; 12 bases map to TRBD2. Germline V gene lookup returns CDR1 PRHDT and CDR2 FYEKMQ (reference sequence). V gave up 0 bases and J gave up 4 bases; unmatched junction bases: 1. The CDR3 has 16 amino acids. The CDR3 DNA reads TGTGCCAGCAGCTTAGGAGGACTAGCGGGATACAATGAGCAGTTCTTC. Amino acid sequence: CASSLGGLAGYNEQFF.

The chain employs TRBV27 and TRBJ2-7, with 8 bases identical to TRBD1. Germline CDR1 MNHEY, CDR2 SMNVEV (reference sequence). Trimming took 6 bases from V and 4 from J; bases not matched to a gene: 11. The length of the CDR3 is 15 residues. The CDR3 region is CASSLAAGGPYEQYF. The DNA of the CDR3 is TGTGCCAGCAGCCTTGCGGCAGGGGGCCCGTACGAGCAGTACTTC.